This TCR beta chain was sequenced in a study of cytomegalovirus exposure and HLA in healthy donors. The study's findings and limits: Generally TCR sequences proved uncommon, though certain public TCRs appeared in numerous donors. Later analysis suggested most CMV-associated TCR beta chains were HLA-restricted.

The CDR3 is made up of 13 amino acids. The ends were cut back, 1 base at V and 1 base at J, with 7 bases in the middle. Germline CDR1 SQVTM, CDR2 ANQGSEA. 60 Vbeta and 13 Jbeta primers were used in PCR. Method: immunoSEQ multiplex PCR; TCRdb's copy keeps in-frame clones and lacks some. This sample lists more than 45,000 clones; its ten largest clones have approximately 2.1%. In the case of this clone: The antigen remains unidentified.

The chain has TRBV29-1 and TRBJ1-1; D might be TRBD1 (6 bases). This TCR was recovered from a woman aged 35 to 49 in good health and CMV-seronegative. The sequencing input was PBMCs. The CDR3 reads CSVEVQGNTEAFF. The CDR3 nucleotides are TGCAGCGTTGAAGTACAGGGGAACACTGAAGCTTTCTTT.